The 11 T cell receptor beta chains presented below share a single source sample, sequenced in a study of blood T cell repertoires in COVID-19. Sequencing was performed with immunoSEQ multiplex PCR; in TCRdb, only in-frame clones are kept and a portion is missing. The sample consists of 25,000 to 30,000 clones, approximately 80% of them appearing once. Sequencing was performed on peripheral blood. The receptors derive from a woman aged 65 to 85 with acute or convalescent COVID-19.

This clone occurred a few times. The chain is built from TRBV9 and TRBJ2-2, with 8 bases fitting TRBD2. CDR3 size: 16 residues. The V gene end was trimmed by 0 bases and the J gene end by 2 bases; junction bases not matched to a gene: 3. From germline, CDR1 is SGDLS and CDR2 YYNGEE. CDR3 residues: CASSVGSGRNTGELFF. In DNA, the CDR3 is TGTGCCAGCAGCGTAGGAAGCGGGAGAAACACCGGGGAGCTGTTTTTT. The whole variable domain, remainder taken from reference TRBV9 and TRBJ2-2, is DSGVTQTPKHLITATGQRVTLRCSPRSGDLSVYWYQQSLDQGLQFLIQYYNGEERAKGNILERFSAQQFPDLHSELNLSSLELGDSALYFCASSVGSGRNTGELFFGEGSRLTVL.

The rearrangement joins TRBV18 to TRBJ2-3; TRBD1 aligns across 7 bases. CDR1 KGHSH and CDR2 LQKENI come from the germline V gene. This CDR3 contains 15 residues. V lost 3 bases to trimming and J lost 5 bases; unmatched junction nucleotides: 8. CDR3 amino acids: CASSPDRVPLDTQYF. CDR3 in DNA: TGTGCCAGCTCACCCGACAGGGTACCGTTAGATACGCAGTATTTT. Filled out from reference TRBV18 and TRBJ2-3, the complete variable domain reads NAGVMQNPRHLVRRRGQEARLRCSPMKGHSHVYWYRQLPEEGLKFMVYLQKENIIDESGMPKERFSAEFPKEGPSILRIQQVVRGDSAAYFCASSPDRVPLDTQYFGPGTRLTVL.

This rearrangement joins TRBV30 to TRBJ2-7; maybe TRBD2 (6 bases). The CDR3 spans 12 residues. V gave up 2 bases and J gave up 7 bases, with 12 bases separating them. Germline lookup yields CDR1 GTSNPN and CDR2 SVGIG (reference sequence). CDR3 sequence reads: CAWSNDAGEQYF. The CDR3 DNA reads as TGTGCCTGGAGTAATGACGCGGGGGAGCAGTACTTC.

V and J are TRBV5-4 and TRBJ2-5; maybe TRBD1 (6 bases). The V end lost 4 bases, the J end lost 1 base, and 8 bases lay between the germline ends. The germline V gene encodes CDR1 SGHNT and CDR2 YYREEE (reference sequence). CDR3 length: 13 residues. CDR3 in amino acids: CASSRDTQETQYF. The CDR3 DNA follows: TGTGCCAGCAGCCGGGACACCCAAGAGACCCAGTACTTC.

The V and J genes are TRBV28 and TRBJ1-6; no clear D. The V gene lost 6 bases and the J gene lost 3 bases, with 12 bases spanning the gap. The CDR3 contains 15 residues. CDR1 and CDR2 (germline): MDHEN, SYDVKM. CDR3 DNA: TGTGCCAGCAGAGGACTCCAGAACTATAATTCACCCCTCCACTTT. This gives the protein CASRGLQNYNSPLHF.

The chain employs TRBV27 and TRBJ2-7; TRBD2 agrees at 14 bases. With V trimmed by 5 bases and J by 5 bases, 11 bases remained unmatched. CDR3 length: 17 amino acids. Germline assignment: CDR1 MNHEY and CDR2 SMNVEV (reference sequence). The CDR3 nucleotides read TGTGCCAGCAGTCTAGGGACTAGCGGGAGAGGGACCAACGAGCAGTACTTC. Its protein is CASSLGTSGRGTNEQYF.

J is TRBJ2-3 and V is TRBV5-1; the D gene is possibly TRBD1 (5 bases). The CDR3 is made up of 17 amino acids. The V gene lost 1 base and the J gene lost 5 bases, with 20 bases spanning the gap. Germline CDR1 SGHRS, CDR2 YFSETQ. The CDR3 loop is CASSLIRSGAARDTQYF. The CDR3 DNA sequence: TGCGCCAGCAGCTTGATACGTAGTGGGGCAGCGAGAGATACGCAGTATTTT.

The chain combines TRBV3-1 (or the pseudogene TRBV3-2) with TRBJ2-2; D might be TRBD2 (6 bases). Trimming pared 3 bases from V and 4 bases from J, leaving 9 bases between. Germline V gene sequence: CDR1 LGHDT, CDR2 YNNKEL (reference sequence). The CDR3 is made up of 14 amino acids. CDR3: CASSQGTSTGELFF. DNA for the CDR3: TGTGCCAGCAGCCAGGGGACTTCCACCGGGGAGCTGTTTTTT.

This chain joins TRBV28 and TRBJ2-5, with 8 positions matching TRBD1. The J segment lost 1 base and the V segment lost 2 bases, leaving 3 bases of the junction unmatched. The CDR3 spans 15 residues. Germline CDR1 is MDHEN and CDR2 is SYDVKM. CDR3 nucleotides: TGTGCCAGCAGTTTACCCGGACAGGGCCAAGAGACCCAGTACTTC. Protein sequence: CASSLPGQGQETQYF.

The rearrangement uses TRBV9 and TRBJ2-1; 10 bases map to TRBD2. The CDR3 covers 16 residues. V was clipped by 0 bases and J by 10 bases; unmatched bases: 10. The V gene's germline CDR1 is SGDLS and CDR2 YYNGEE. CDR3 protein: CASSVVASGGTSEQFF. The CDR3 nucleotides are TGTGCCAGCAGCGTAGTGGCTAGCGGGGGCACAAGCGAGCAGTTCTTC.

V usage is TRBV9 and J usage is TRBJ1-1; D gene ambiguous. The CDR3 totals 14 residues. V lost 2 bases to trimming and J lost 1 base, with 9 bases between them. Germline CDR1 and CDR2: SGDLS and YYNGEE. The CDR3: CASSVGVTNTEAFF. In DNA form, the CDR3 reads TGTGCCAGCAGCGTCGGGGTTACGAACACTGAAGCTTTCTTT.